There are many counts of the clone carrying this T cell receptor (beta chain). Its target is unknown. The germline V and J ends were trimmed by 5 bases and 2 bases, with 14 bases remaining between them. Germline loops: CDR1 SGHTA, CDR2 FQGTGA. This CDR3 is built from 15 residues. This specimen comes from a study of metastatic and nonmetastatic thyroid tumors. Nobody among the patients had been given any treatment before thyroid surgery. Study-wide points: It was reportedly found that TCR beta diversity was significantly higher in malignant thyroid tumors than in benign nodules, a difference seen in both blood and tumor samples.

TCRdb reanalyzed the PCR reads with MiXCR. The sample consists of about 28,000 clones, 3.7% of them appearing once. The source material was blood. This TCR was sampled from a male donor with papillary thyroid cancer or a benign thyroid nodule (not recorded which). Some clones in this sample may be carry-over from other donors' samples. The gene calls are TRBV7-3 and TRBJ2-3; D is undetermined. The CDR3 bases are TGTGCCAGCAGCCCAGGATCGGGTTACACAGATACGCAGTATTTT. It codes for CASSPGSGYTDTQYF.